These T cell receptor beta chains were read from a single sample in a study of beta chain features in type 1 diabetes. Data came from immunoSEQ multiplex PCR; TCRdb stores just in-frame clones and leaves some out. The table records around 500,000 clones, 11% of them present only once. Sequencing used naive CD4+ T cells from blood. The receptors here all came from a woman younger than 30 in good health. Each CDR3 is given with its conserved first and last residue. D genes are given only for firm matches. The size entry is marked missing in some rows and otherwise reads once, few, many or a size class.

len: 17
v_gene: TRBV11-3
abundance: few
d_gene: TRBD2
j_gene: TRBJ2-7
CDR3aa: CASSATPSSGSINEQYF
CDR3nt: TGTGCCAGCAGCGCGACCCCTTCTAGCGGGAGTATCAACGAGCAGTACTTC

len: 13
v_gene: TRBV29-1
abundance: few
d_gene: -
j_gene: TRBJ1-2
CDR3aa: CSVPLPDSNGYTF
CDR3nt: TGCAGCGTCCCCCTCCCGGACAGTAATGGCTACACCTTC

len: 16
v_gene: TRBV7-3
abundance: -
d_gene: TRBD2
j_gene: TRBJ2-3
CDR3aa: CASSTGLAGSTDTQYF
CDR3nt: TGTGCCAGCAGCACCGGACTAGCGGGATCCACAGATACGCAGTATTTT

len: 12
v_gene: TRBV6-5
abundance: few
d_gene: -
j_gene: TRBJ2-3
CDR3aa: CASHAQTDTQYF
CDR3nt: TGTGCCAGCCACGCCCAGACAGATACGCAGTATTTT

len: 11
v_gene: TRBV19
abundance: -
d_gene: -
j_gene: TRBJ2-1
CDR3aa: CASSTSNEQFF
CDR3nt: TGTGCCAGTAGTACTAGCAATGAGCAGTTCTTC

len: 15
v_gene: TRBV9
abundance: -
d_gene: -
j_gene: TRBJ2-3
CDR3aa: CASSVGASSTDTQYF
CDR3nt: TGTGCCAGCAGCGTAGGTGCAAGCAGTACAGATACGCAGTATTTT

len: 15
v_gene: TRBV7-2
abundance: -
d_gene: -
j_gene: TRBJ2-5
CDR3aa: CASSLGGRVQETQYF
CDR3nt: TGTGCCAGCAGCCTGGGGGGAAGGGTGCAAGAGACCCAGTACTTC

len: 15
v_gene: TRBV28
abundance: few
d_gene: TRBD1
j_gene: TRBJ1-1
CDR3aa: CASSEPQGAGTEAFF
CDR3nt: TGTGCCAGCAGCGAACCGCAGGGGGCCGGCACTGAAGCTTTCTTT

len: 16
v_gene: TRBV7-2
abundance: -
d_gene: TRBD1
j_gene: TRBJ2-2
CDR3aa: CASSLETRDSPIELFF
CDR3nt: TGTGCCAGCAGCTTAGAGACCCGGGACAGCCCGATAGAGCTGTTTTTT

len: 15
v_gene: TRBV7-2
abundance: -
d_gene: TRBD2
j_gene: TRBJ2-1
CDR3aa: CASSLGGTSGRAQFF
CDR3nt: TGTGCCAGCAGCTTAGGCGGGACTAGCGGGAGGGCACAGTTCTTC

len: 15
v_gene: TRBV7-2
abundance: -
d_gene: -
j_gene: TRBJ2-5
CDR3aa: CASSLRLVTGETQYF
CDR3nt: TGTGCCAGCAGCCTACGACTAGTCACAGGAGAGACCCAGTACTTC

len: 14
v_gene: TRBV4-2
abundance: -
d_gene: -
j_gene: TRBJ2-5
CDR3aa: CASSRRTIQETQYF
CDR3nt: TGTGCCAGCAGCCGACGGACTATCCAAGAGACCCAGTACTTC

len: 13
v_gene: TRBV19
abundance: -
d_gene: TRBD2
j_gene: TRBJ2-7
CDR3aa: CASSRLAGVEQYF
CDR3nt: TGTGCCAGTAGTCGGCTAGCGGGAGTTGAGCAGTACTTC

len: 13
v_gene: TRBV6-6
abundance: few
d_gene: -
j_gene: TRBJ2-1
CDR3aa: CASRGGSYNEQFF
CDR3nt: TGTGCCAGCAGGGGGGGCTCCTACAATGAGCAGTTCTTC

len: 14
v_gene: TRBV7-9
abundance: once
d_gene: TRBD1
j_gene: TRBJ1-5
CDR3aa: CASSLGQVNQPQHF
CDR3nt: TGTGCCAGCAGTTTGGGACAGGTTAATCAGCCCCAGCATTTT

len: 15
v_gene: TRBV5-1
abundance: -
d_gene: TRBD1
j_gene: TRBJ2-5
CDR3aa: CASSLDAGGSETQYF
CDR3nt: TGCGCCAGCAGCTTGGATGCAGGGGGCAGTGAGACCCAGTACTTC

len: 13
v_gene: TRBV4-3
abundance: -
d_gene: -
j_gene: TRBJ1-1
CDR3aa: CASSREGDTEAFF
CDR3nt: TGCGCCAGCAGCCGGGAGGGGGACACTGAAGCTTTCTTT

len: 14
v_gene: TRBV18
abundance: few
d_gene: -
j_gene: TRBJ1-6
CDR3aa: CASSPTPRDSPLHF
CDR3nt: TGTGCCAGCTCACCAACCCCCAGGGATTCACCCCTCCACTTT

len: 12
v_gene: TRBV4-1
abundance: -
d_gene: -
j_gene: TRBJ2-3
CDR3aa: CASSQGRDTQYF
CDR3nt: TGCGCCAGCAGCCAAGGGAGAGATACGCAGTATTTT

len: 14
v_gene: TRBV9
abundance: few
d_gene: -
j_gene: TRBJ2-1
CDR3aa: CASSATGPYNEQFF
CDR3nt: TGTGCCAGCAGCGCTACAGGTCCCTACAATGAGCAGTTCTTC

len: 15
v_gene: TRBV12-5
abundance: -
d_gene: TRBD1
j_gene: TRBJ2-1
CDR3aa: CASGLAPTGRNEQFF
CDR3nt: TGTGCTAGTGGTTTGGCCCCGACAGGGCGCAATGAGCAGTTCTTC

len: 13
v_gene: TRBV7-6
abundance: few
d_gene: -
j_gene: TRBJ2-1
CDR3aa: CASMNTFRNEQFF
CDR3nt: TGTGCCAGCATGAACACCTTTAGGAATGAGCAGTTCTTC

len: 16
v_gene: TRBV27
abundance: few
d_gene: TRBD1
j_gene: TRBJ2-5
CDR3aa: CASSSKRGTVQETQYF
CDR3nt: TGTGCCAGCAGTTCCAAACGAGGGACAGTTCAAGAGACCCAGTACTTC

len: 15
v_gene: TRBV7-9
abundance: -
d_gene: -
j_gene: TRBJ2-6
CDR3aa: CASSLAKTGANVLTF
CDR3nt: TGTGCCAGCAGCTTAGCTAAAACTGGGGCCAACGTCCTGACTTTC

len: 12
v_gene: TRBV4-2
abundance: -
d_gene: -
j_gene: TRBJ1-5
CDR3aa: CASSYENQPQHF
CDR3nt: TGTGCCAGCAGCTATGAGAATCAGCCCCAGCATTTT

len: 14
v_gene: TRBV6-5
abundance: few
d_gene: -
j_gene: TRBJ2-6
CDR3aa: CASSYAPGANVLTF
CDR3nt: TGTGCCAGCAGTTACGCCCCTGGGGCCAACGTCCTGACTTTC

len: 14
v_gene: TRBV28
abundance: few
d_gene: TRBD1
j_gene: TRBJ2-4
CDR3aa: CASSAGTVINIQYF
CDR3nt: TGTGCCAGCAGCGCCGGGACAGTTATAAACATTCAGTACTTC

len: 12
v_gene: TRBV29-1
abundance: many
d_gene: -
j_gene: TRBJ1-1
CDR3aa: CSVERGNTEAFF
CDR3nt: TGCAGCGTTGAAAGGGGGAACACTGAAGCTTTCTTT

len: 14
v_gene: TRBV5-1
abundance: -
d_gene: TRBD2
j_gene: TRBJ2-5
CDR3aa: CASSLMGGDETQYF
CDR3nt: TGCGCCAGCAGCCTGATGGGAGGGGACGAGACCCAGTACTTC

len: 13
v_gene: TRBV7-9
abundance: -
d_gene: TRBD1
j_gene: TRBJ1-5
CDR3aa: CASSRDRDQPQHF
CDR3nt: TGTGCCAGCAGCCGGGACAGGGATCAGCCCCAGCATTTT

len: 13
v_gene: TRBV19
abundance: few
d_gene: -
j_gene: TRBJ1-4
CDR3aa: CASSMGGAEKLFF
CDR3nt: TGTGCCAGTAGTATGGGGGGAGCTGAAAAACTGTTTTTT

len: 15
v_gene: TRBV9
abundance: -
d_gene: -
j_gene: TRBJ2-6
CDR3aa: CASSALSSGANVLTF
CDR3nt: TGTGCCAGCAGCGCTTTAAGCTCTGGGGCCAACGTCCTGACTTTC

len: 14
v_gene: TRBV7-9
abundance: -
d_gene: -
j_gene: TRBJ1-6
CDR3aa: CASRLPWDNSPLHF
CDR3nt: TGTGCCAGCAGGCTCCCTTGGGATAATTCACCCCTCCACTTT

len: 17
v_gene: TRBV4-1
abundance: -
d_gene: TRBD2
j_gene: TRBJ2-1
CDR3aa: CASSQGLTSGALNEQFF
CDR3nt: TGCGCCAGCAGCCAAGGACTAACTAGCGGGGCTCTCAATGAGCAGTTCTTC

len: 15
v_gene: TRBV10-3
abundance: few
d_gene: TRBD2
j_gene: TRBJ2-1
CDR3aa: CAISGTSGYYNEQFF
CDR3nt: TGTGCCATCAGTGGGACTAGCGGCTATTACAATGAGCAGTTCTTC

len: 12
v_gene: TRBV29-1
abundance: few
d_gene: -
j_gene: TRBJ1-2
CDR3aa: CSVDPGTVGYTF
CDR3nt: TGCAGCGTTGATCCCGGGACGGTAGGCTACACCTTC

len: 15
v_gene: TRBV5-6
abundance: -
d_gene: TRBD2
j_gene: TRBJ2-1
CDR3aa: CASSLGLAGYNEQFF
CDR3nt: TGTGCCAGCAGCTTAGGACTAGCGGGCTACAATGAGCAGTTCTTC

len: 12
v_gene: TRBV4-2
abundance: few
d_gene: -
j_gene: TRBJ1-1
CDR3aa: CASSQVGLGAFF
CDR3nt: TGTGCCAGCAGCCAGGTGGGACTTGGGGCTTTCTTT

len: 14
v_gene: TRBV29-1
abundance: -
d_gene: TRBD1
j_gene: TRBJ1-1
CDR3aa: CSVRAQGQKAEAFF
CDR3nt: TGCAGCGTCAGAGCCCAGGGACAGAAGGCTGAAGCTTTCTTT

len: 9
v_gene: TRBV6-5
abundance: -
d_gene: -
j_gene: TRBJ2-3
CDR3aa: CASNGTQYF
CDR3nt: TGTGCCAGCAATGGTACGCAGTATTTT

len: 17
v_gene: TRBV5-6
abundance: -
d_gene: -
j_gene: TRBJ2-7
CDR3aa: CASSSPYKSGSGYEQYF
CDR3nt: TGTGCCAGCAGCTCCCCATATAAATCGGGTAGCGGCTACGAGCAGTACTTC

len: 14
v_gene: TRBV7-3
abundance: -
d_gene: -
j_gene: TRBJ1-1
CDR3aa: CASSSSGVNTEAFF
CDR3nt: TGTGCCAGCAGCTCCTCAGGGGTGAACACTGAAGCTTTCTTT

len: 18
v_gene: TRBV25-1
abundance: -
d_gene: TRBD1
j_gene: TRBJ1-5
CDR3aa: CASSESTTAGQFNQPQHF
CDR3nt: TGTGCCAGCAGTGAATCCACAACTGCGGGACAGTTTAATCAGCCCCAGCATTTT

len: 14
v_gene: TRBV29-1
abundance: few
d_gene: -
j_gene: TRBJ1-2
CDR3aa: CSVEVNWGNYGYTF
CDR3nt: TGCAGCGTTGAAGTTAACTGGGGGAACTATGGCTACACCTTC